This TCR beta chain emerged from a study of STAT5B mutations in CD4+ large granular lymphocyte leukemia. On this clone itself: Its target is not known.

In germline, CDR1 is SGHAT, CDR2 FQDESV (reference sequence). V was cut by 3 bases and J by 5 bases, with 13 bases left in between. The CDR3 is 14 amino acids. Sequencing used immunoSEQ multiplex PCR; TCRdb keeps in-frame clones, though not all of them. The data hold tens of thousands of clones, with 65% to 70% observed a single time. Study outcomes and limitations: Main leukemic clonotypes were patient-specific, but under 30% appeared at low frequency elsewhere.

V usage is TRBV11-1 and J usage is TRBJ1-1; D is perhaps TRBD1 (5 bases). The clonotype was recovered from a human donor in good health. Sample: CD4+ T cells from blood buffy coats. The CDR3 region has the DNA TGTGCCAGCAGCTTCAGGGAAGGGTGGACTGAAGCTTTCTTT. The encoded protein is CASSFREGWTEAFF.